This T cell receptor beta chain was identified in a study of shared clonotypes between healthy human individuals. The overall study: Participating donors consisted of a couple of women and three men aged 18 to 49.

Germline CDR1 SGDLS, CDR2 YYNGEE. CDR3 length equals 15 residues. Trimming pared 0 bases from V and 4 bases from J, leaving 11 bases between. When replicate PCRs were run on sorted subsets, they used 150 to 250 ng DNA, some 29,000 T cell genomes. Profiled with immunoSEQ multiplex PCR; TCRdb holds only in-frame clones, not every one. The sample carries a few million clones, approximately 95% recorded once. Details on this clone: Its antigen is still unknown.

Study findings and constraints: Generally, naive subsets (rather than memory subsets) showed larger estimated richness. Despite large depth, sorted-subset datasets appeared incompletely sequenced.

The rearrangement uses TRBV9 and TRBJ2-1; D may be TRBD2 (6 bases). This TCR derives from a man in his late teens or twenties in good health. Some clones in this sample may be carry-over from other donors' samples. Material for sequencing was naive CD4+ T cells from PBMCs. Subset in this sample: CD45RA+ positively selected. The CDR3 here is CASSVGASEYNEQFF. As DNA, the CDR3 is TGTGCCAGCAGCGTAGGAGCTAGCGAGTACAATGAGCAGTTCTTC. The whole variable domain, filled in from reference TRBV9 and TRBJ2-1, reads DSGVTQTPKHLITATGQRVTLRCSPRSGDLSVYWYQQSLDQGLQFLIQYYNGEERAKGNILERFSAQQFPDLHSELNLSSLELGDSALYFCASSVGASEYNEQFFGPGTRLTVL.